What follows describes a single TCR beta chain. The antigen is not known. The repertoire was sequenced with immunoSEQ multiplex PCR; TCRdb's copy has only in-frame clones and lacks some. Counted here are about 36,000 clones, 75% to 85% occurring once; the ten biggest clones make up less than 3.5%. The sample comes from a study of CD4 T cells in relation to SARS-CoV-2 and coronaviruses. Study-wide context: PBMCs were cultured with antigen for over nine days before TCR beta sequencing. Convalescent donors were aged roughly 21 to 72, with median approximately 39 years.

Naive or memory CD4+ cells were cultured 1:1 with T cell-depleted PBMCs plus CEF. Germline V gene data show CDR1 as LGHDT and CDR2 as YNNKEL (reference sequence). V was clipped by 2 bases and J by 7 bases, with 14 bases between them. This CDR3 is 15 amino acids long. The V gene is TRBV3-1 (or the pseudogene TRBV3-2), the J gene TRBJ1-4, with D possibly matching TRBD1 (6 bases). This receptor was identified in an adult with COVID-19. The material sequenced was memory CD4+ T cells from PBMCs, cultured in vitro. The CDR3 nucleotides are TGTGCCAGCAGCCAATTGGGGGGCTGGGGTGAAAAACTGTTTTTT. Translation gives CASSQLGGWGEKLFF.